Reported below is one TCR beta chain. What it recognizes is unknown. These data belong to a study of beta chain features in type 1 diabetes. Study observations and caveats: Patients' naive, central memory and Treg TCRB repertoires seemed closer to one another than those of healthy donors. Researchers caution that PCR might favor shorter templates, equally among patients and controls. A pattern of fewer insertions and more deletions at VDJ junctions was seen in type 1 diabetes patients.

This CDR3 is built from 16 residues. CDR1 and CDR2 from the germline V gene are LNHNV and YYDKDF (reference sequence). The ends lost 4 bases at V and 5 bases at J; junction bases unmatched: 10. The whole isolated RNA underwent reverse transcription, so sequencing captured expressed TCRB transcripts. It was found that naive, central memory and regulatory T cell samples averaged about 4 million reads. Profiled with immunoSEQ multiplex PCR; TCRdb holds only in-frame clones, not every one. The table records 110,000 to 150,000 clones, just over 9% of them present only once. V is TRBV15 and J is TRBJ2-7, with 11 nucleotides matching TRBD1. The sequenced material came from central memory CD4+ T cells from blood. The receptor was derived from a man between 18 and 29 years old in good health. The CDR3 loop reads CATSILRTGGFHEQYF. The DNA of the CDR3 is TGTGCCACCAGCATACTCAGGACAGGGGGCTTCCACGAGCAGTACTTC.